Shown below are 27 T cell receptor beta chains from a single sample sequenced in a study of blood T cells in healthy people across ages. A J-beta primer mix and a sample-barcoded 5' primer were used in a second PCR of about 7 to 12 cycles. TCRdb re-called the 5' RACE reads with MiXCR, one entry per CDR3 protein. The sample holds roughly 1.6 million distinct CDR3 sequences, about 31% seen once. Sequencing input: blood. Source of these receptors: a woman aged 30 to 39 in good health.

The V and J genes are TRBV27 and TRBJ2-1, with 10 bases identical to TRBD2. V shed 3 bases, J shed 5 bases, and the junction held 10 bases outside the gene matches. Germline CDR1 MNHEY, CDR2 SMNVEV (reference sequence). The CDR3 consists of 17 residues. The DNA of the CDR3 is TGTGCCAGCAGTTTCCTAGGTAGGGGACTAGCGAACAATGAGCAGTTCTTC. Encoded protein: CASSFLGRGLANNEQFF.

This clonotype was detected only a few times. This chain connects TRBV30 to TRBJ2-1; 11 bases are a match to TRBD2. Germline loops: CDR1 GTSNPN, CDR2 SVGIG (reference sequence). There are 16 residues in the CDR3. The CDR3 DNA reads as TGTGCTGGGGACAGATGGACTAGCGGGCCTTCGGATGAGCAGTTCTTC. Translation: CAGDRWTSGPSDEQFF.

The J gene is TRBJ2-4, the V gene TRBV20-1; possible D gene TRBD2, 5 bases. Germline assignment: CDR1 DFQATT and CDR2 SNEGSKA (reference sequence). The CDR3 is made up of 14 amino acids. The V gene lost 7 bases and the J gene lost 0 bases, with 13 bases spanning the gap. CDR3 nucleotide sequence: TGCAGTGTCCTGAGCGGCGGAGCCAAAAACATTCAGTACTTC. Translated: CSVLSGGAKNIQYF.

The table lists this clonotype with a few counts. This chain links TRBV7-2 with TRBJ2-7, with a weak D call TRBD2 (6 bases). Germline lookup yields CDR1 SGHTA and CDR2 FQGNSA. The CDR3 totals 15 residues. V lost 0 bases, J lost 5 bases, and 14 bases lay in between. The CDR3 DNA reads TGTGCCAGCAGCTTAGCGCTAGGAGGGTCAGACGAGCAGTACTTC. It yields the protein CASSLALGGSDEQYF. Drawing the rest from reference TRBV7-2 and TRBJ2-7, the complete variable domain is GAGVSQSPSNKVTEKGKDVELRCDPISGHTALYWYRQSLGQGLEFLIYFQGNSAPDKSGLPSDRFSAERTGGSVSTLTIQRTQQEDSAVYLCASSLALGGSDEQYFGPGTRLTVT.

This clonotype showed up just a few times. The CDR3: CASSSDDRSIHEQYF. The CDR3 DNA reads TGCGCCAGCAGCTCGGATGATAGAAGTATACACGAGCAGTACTTC. This rearrangement joins TRBV5-1 to TRBJ2-7; D is undetermined. The CDR3 consists of 15 residues. V gave up 3 bases and J gave up 5 bases, with 18 bases separating them. The germline CDR1 and CDR2 sequences are SGHRS and YFSETQ.

This clonotype was recorded a few times. J is TRBJ1-2 and V is TRBV12-3 or TRBV12-4; D is unclear. The CDR3 extends over 14 amino acids. Trimming cost V 4 bases and J 5 bases, with 14 bases left between them. The CDR3, as DNA: TGTGCCAGCAGTTCGGGCAGCGCAAAGTATGGCTACACCTTC. It specifies CASSSGSAKYGYTF.

The chain carries TRBV30 and TRBJ2-7; D is uncertain. The length of the CDR3 is 16 residues. Trimming cost V 0 bases and J 2 bases, with 17 bases left between them. Germline assignment: CDR1 GTSNPN and CDR2 SVGIG (reference sequence). The CDR3 nucleotides are TGTGCCTGGAGTGTACTGCGCGCCAGGTCGGCCTACGAGCAGTACTTC. Translation: CAWSVLRARSAYEQYF.

In its sample, this clonotype was seen a few times. The J gene is TRBJ2-1, the V gene TRBV11-1; D not certain. The CDR3 covers 16 residues. Germline CDR1 reads SGHAT; CDR2 reads FQDESV (reference sequence). The ends were cut back, 5 bases at V and 2 bases at J, with 16 bases in the middle. The CDR3 DNA reads as TGTGCCAGCAGCAATAGGTGGCAGTCCCCCTACAATGAGCAGTTCTTC. It translates to CASSNRWQSPYNEQFF.

The V gene is TRBV30, the J gene TRBJ2-7; 7 positions match TRBD2. The J call is uncertain, as TRBJ2-5 better fits the DNA end. The germline gives CDR1 GTSNPN, CDR2 SVGIG (reference sequence). CDR3 length: 15 amino acids. This CDR3 reads CAWSVAGLGGETQYF. For the CDR3, the DNA is TGTGCCTGGAGTGTAGCGGGGCTGGGGGGAGAGACCCAGTACTTC.

This clonotype appeared a single time. A much more abundant neighbour one base away suggests this may be a read error. The genes are TRBV4-1 and TRBJ2-5; D ambiguous. The CDR3 runs to 14 residues. Germline CDR1 MGHRA, CDR2 YSYEKL. V lost 4 bases to trimming and J lost 1 base, with 10 bases between them. CDR3 DNA sequence: TGCGCCAGCAGCCTCACCCATCTCCAAGAGACCCAGTACTTC. This codes for CASSLTHLQETQYF.

On this clonotype: At one of its ends the junction is not consistent with the germline gene, which may arise from a read error. The V call is TRBV20-1, the J call TRBJ1-2; TRBD1 matches at 9 bases. CDR3 size: 12 residues. The germline CDR1 and CDR2 sequences are DFQATT and SNEGSKA (reference sequence). CDR3 in amino acids: CSARTDRGGYTF. DNA of the CDR3: TGCAGCGCTAGAACGGACAGGGGTGGCTACACCTTC.

This clonotype came up a few times. The chain recombines TRBV12-3 or TRBV12-4 with TRBJ2-1; D is perhaps TRBD2 (5 bases). The length of the CDR3 is 15 residues. Trimming took off 3 bases at V and 5 bases at J, with 14 bases between the two ends. The CDR3 nucleotides are TGTGCCAGCAGTTTCGGCGGGCTGGGGAACAATGAGCAGTTCTTC. Protein sequence: CASSFGGLGNNEQFF.

This clonotype was counted between two and nine times. The genes are TRBV20-1 and TRBJ2-1; the D is unclear. CDR1 is DFQATT and CDR2 is SNEGSKA in the germline V gene (reference sequence). V lost 0 bases to trimming and J lost 6 bases, with 12 bases between them. The CDR3 spans 14 residues. The CDR3 protein is CSARDDLSLNEQFF. CDR3 bases: TGCAGTGCTAGAGATGACTTATCGCTCAATGAGCAGTTCTTC.

The table lists this clonotype with a few counts. The chain employs TRBV27 and TRBJ1-1, with 7 positions matching TRBD1. The CDR3 totals 13 residues. Germline values: CDR1 MNHEY, CDR2 SMNVEV (reference sequence). V trimming: 8 bases; J trimming: 2 bases; junction bases outside the gene matches: 5. The CDR3: CASHQGVNTEAFF. CDR3 in DNA: TGTGCCAGCCACCAGGGGGTAAACACTGAAGCTTTCTTT.

This clonotype has a handful of counts. The CDR3 spells CASTQPGESERTQYF. DNA for the CDR3: TGTGCCAGCACCCAACCGGGAGAATCGGAGAGGACCCAGTACTTC. The chain combines TRBV6-6 with TRBJ2-5, with a weak D call TRBD2 (6 bases). Trimming pared 7 bases from V and 7 bases from J, leaving 22 bases between. This CDR3 region has 15 residues. Looked up from germline, CDR1 is MNHNY and CDR2 is SVGAGI (reference sequence).

Points on this clonotype: Relative to the germline gene, one junction end is altered; a read error may explain this. The chain uses TRBV9 and TRBJ2-1, with a weak D call TRBD2 (6 bases). The germline V gene has CDR1 SGDLS and CDR2 YYNGEE. This CDR3 is built from 13 residues. The CDR3, as DNA: TGTGTCAGCAGCCGAGGAGGGGCTAATGAGCAGTTCTTC. Its protein is CVSSRGGANEQFF.

A few counts support this clonotype. The chain links TRBV12-3 or TRBV12-4 to TRBJ2-3; a weak D match, TRBD2 (7 bases). This CDR3 is built from 16 residues. V lost 7 bases and J lost 10, with 27 bases in between. The CDR3: CASTRGVGGPLEAQYF. CDR3 DNA: TGTGCCAGCACTCGTGGGGTGGGGGGGCCCCTCGAAGCGCAGTATTTT.

V and J are TRBV20-1 and TRBJ2-7; 9 positions agree with TRBD2. The CDR3 extends over 13 amino acids. Germline V lookup: CDR1 DFQATT, CDR2 SNEGSKA (reference sequence). Trimming cost V 6 bases and J 4 bases; bases outside gene matches: 7. The CDR3 loop reads CSAATSGHYEQYF. The CDR3 DNA reads TGCAGTGCCGCGACTAGCGGACATTACGAGCAGTACTTC.

The gene calls are TRBV9 and TRBJ2-1; D uncertain. V shed 5 bases and J shed 0 bases, with 9 bases lying between them. CDR3 length: 14 amino acids. Looked up from germline, CDR1 is SGDLS and CDR2 is YYNGEE. CDR3 coding DNA: TGTGCCAGCAGTTCCTATAGCTCCTACAATGAGCAGTTCTTC. This sequence encodes CASSSYSSYNEQFF.

This clonotype has ten or more counts. The V and J genes are TRBV29-1 and TRBJ2-3; 11 nucleotides align to TRBD2. The CDR3 contains 13 residues. J lost 5 bases, V lost 6 bases, and 4 bases had no gene match. The germline gives CDR1 SQVTM, CDR2 ANQGSEA. CDR3 bases: TGCAGCGTAACTAGCGGGAGTGGAGATACGCAGTATTTT. It yields the protein CSVTSGSGDTQYF.

Worth noting for this clonotype: It may be a read error: a sequence one base away is much more abundant. The chain joins TRBV7-9 to TRBJ2-5, with D perhaps matching TRBD1 (6 bases). The CDR3 consists of 15 residues. Germline V gives CDR1 SEHNR, CDR2 FQNEAQ (reference sequence). V lost 0 bases, J lost 11 bases, and 19 bases lay in between. CDR3 protein: CASSLAMGQSNEQYF. The CDR3 DNA follows: TGTGCCAGCAGCTTAGCGATGGGACAAAGCAATGAGCAGTACTTC.

This clonotype has just a few counts. The chain employs TRBV27 and TRBJ1-1; D ambiguous. Germline V CDR1 and CDR2: MNHEY, SMNVEV (reference sequence). This CDR3 region has 13 residues. Deletions cut 2 bases from V and 8 bases from J, with 12 bases between. The CDR3 DNA follows: TGTGCCAGCAGTTTAATGGGAGGAGACGAAGCTTTCTTT. Translation gives CASSLMGGDEAFF.

The V call is TRBV6-1, the J call TRBJ2-7; TRBD1 matches at 10 bases. The DNA end is more similar to TRBJ2-5, so the J call may be wrong. Germline V gene sequence: CDR1 MNHNS, CDR2 SASEGT. This CDR3 spans 14 amino acids. This CDR3 is CASRLDRGYETQYF. Written as DNA, the CDR3 is TGTGCCAGCAGACTGGACAGGGGGTATGAGACCCAGTACTTC.

The chain couples TRBV28 to TRBJ2-3; D remains ambiguous. V dropped 5 bases and J dropped 2 bases, with 14 bases sitting between them. The CDR3 is 15 residues long. Germline V lookup: CDR1 MDHEN, CDR2 SYDVKM. The CDR3 coding sequence is TGTGCCAGCAGTCCACGAGCGACACACACAGATACGCAGTATTTT. The encoded protein is CASSPRATHTDTQYF.

V usage is TRBV7-3 and J usage is TRBJ2-5; D possibly corresponds to TRBD1 (5 bases). The CDR3 has 15 amino acids. Germline V gene sequence: CDR1 SGHTA, CDR2 FQGTGA. The V end lost 5 bases, the J end lost 4 bases, and 17 bases lay between the germline ends. DNA for the CDR3: TGTGCCAGCAGCGCAAAGGGGCAGGGCCCAGAGACCCAGTACTTC. It specifies CASSAKGQGPETQYF.

This clonotype was seen just once. J is TRBJ1-5 and V is TRBV6-5; no clear D. This CDR3 has 16 amino acids. Germline V gives CDR1 MNHEY, CDR2 SVGAGI. The V end lost 2 bases, the J end lost 9 bases, and 20 bases lay between the germline ends. The CDR3 DNA follows: TGTGCCAGCAGTTACGAAGAGGAGAATCAACATGGGCCCCAGCATTTT. Amino acids: CASSYEEENQHGPQHF.

The chain couples TRBV5-6 to TRBJ2-7, with 7 bases matching TRBD2. The germline gives CDR1 SGHDT, CDR2 YYEEEE. With V trimmed by 0 bases and J by 4 bases, 4 bases remained unmatched. The CDR3 runs to 14 residues. The CDR3 DNA reads as TGTGCCAGCAGCTTGGCGGGACTACTTTACGAGCAGTACGTC. Its protein is CASSLAGLLYEQYV.